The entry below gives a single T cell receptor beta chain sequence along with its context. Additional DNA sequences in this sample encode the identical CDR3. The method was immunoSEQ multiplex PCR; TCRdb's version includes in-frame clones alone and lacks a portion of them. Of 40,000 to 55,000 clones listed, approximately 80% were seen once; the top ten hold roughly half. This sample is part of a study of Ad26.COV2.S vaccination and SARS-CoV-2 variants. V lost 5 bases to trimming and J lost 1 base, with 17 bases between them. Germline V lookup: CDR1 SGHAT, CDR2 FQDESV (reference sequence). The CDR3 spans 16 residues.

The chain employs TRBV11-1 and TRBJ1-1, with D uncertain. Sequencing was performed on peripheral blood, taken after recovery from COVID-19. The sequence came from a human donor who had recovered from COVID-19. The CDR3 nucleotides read TGTGCCAGCAGCCAAGGACGGCATTACTCGAACACTGAAGCTTTCTTT. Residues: CASSQGRHYSNTEAFF.